The 3 T cell receptor beta chains below were found in one sample sequenced in a study of T-cell reconstitution after alpha-beta-depleted transplantation in children. Unique molecular identifiers were built into the TCRbeta library. Each CDR3 protein gets one entry after TCRdb re-called the PCR reads with MiXCR. The sample lists over 90,000 distinct CDR3 sequences, approximately 8% occurring once. The source was PBMCs, collected before TCRalphabeta/CD19-depleted stem cell transplant. All receptors derive from a boy aged 2 to 10 with acute lymphoblastic leukemia, due to receive a stem cell transplant.

The chain is built from TRBV5-4 and TRBJ2-5, with D possibly being TRBD1 or TRBD2 (6 bases each). Deletions cut 4 bases from V and 3 bases from J, with 16 bases between. CDR3 length equals 15 residues. The germline V gene encodes CDR1 SGHNT and CDR2 YYREEE (reference sequence). For the CDR3, the DNA is TGTGCCAGCAGCCTGGATGGGGGGCGCGAAGAGACCCAGTACTTC. Translated: CASSLDGGREETQYF.

This clonotype was detected once. V is TRBV19 and J is TRBJ1-1; D call uncertain. The CDR3 covers 12 residues. The ends were cut back, 9 bases at V and 5 bases at J, with 13 bases in the middle. CDR1 LNHDA and CDR2 SQIVND come from the germline V gene (reference sequence). CDR3 DNA sequence: TGTGCCAGCAAAGACCCGGGAACTGAAGCTTTCTTT. Protein: CASKDPGTEAFF. Full variable domain (remainder filled in from reference TRBV19 and TRBJ1-1): DGGITQSPKYLFRKEGQNVTLSCEQNLNHDAMYWYRQDPGQGLRLIYYSQIVNDFQKGDIAEGYSVSREKKESFPLTVTSAQKNPTAFYLCASKDPGTEAFFGQGTRLTVV.

V gene TRBV20-1 combines with J gene TRBJ2-5, with TRBD2 matching 9 bases. Germline assignment: CDR1 DFQATT and CDR2 SNEGSKA (reference sequence). The CDR3 length is 16 residues. J gave up 4 bases and V 0 bases, and 9 bases lay outside the gene matches. The CDR3 DNA reads as TGCAGTGCTAGAGATGATGGCGGGGGGGCCTTAGAGACCCAGTACTTC. It specifies CSARDDGGGALETQYF.